This T cell receptor beta chain was sequenced during a study of blood T cell repertoires in COVID-19. Overall study context: Acute and convalescent COVID-19 specimens originated in the United States, Italy and Spain. PBMCs, B-cell-depleted T cells, or T cells provided the cDNA or gDNA that made up the material.

The repertoire was sequenced with immunoSEQ multiplex PCR; TCRdb's copy has only in-frame clones and lacks some. The sample includes about 200,000 clones, under 90% seen only once; the top ten take 5.5% to 6.5%. Trimming left V 5 bases short and J 0 bases short, with 9 bases between. The germline V gene encodes CDR1 SGHTA and CDR2 FQGTGA. The CDR3 has 14 amino acids. This clone was seen just once. Sequencing used peripheral blood. This clonotype originated in a man aged 55-75 years who had recovered from COVID-19. The chain is built from TRBV7-3 and TRBJ2-3; D not certain. The CDR3, as DNA: TGTGCCAGCAGCCCACTTGGTAGCACAGATACGCAGTATTTT. Translating gives CASSPLGSTDTQYF.